This TCR beta chain originates from a study of T cell responses to AZD1222 COVID-19 vaccine. The CDR3 is 14 residues long. Germline assignment: CDR1 GTSNPN and CDR2 SVGIG (reference sequence). After removal of 1 base from V and 5 bases from J, the junction contained 6 bases not matched to a gene. Sequencing was performed with immunoSEQ multiplex PCR; in TCRdb, only in-frame clones are kept and a portion is missing. The sample carries more than 75,000 clones, about nine tenths recorded once. The chain has TRBV30 and TRBJ2-3, with 7 nucleotides matching TRBD1. The source of this sequence is an adult who received the AZD1222 COVID-19 vaccine. Sequencing used peripheral blood, obtained 28 days after the second AZD1222 dose. The CDR3 DNA sequence: TGTGCCTGGAGTGGGGGACAGAAAATAGATACGCAGTATTTT. Its translation is CAWSGGQKIDTQYF. Using reference TRBV30 and TRBJ2-3 for the parts outside the CDR3, the full variable domain is SQTIHQWPATLVQPVGSPLSLECTVEGTSNPNLYWYRQAAGRGLQLLFYSVGIGQISSEVPQNLSASRPQDRQFILSSKKLLLSDSGFYLCAWSGGQKIDTQYFGPGTRLTVL.